This T cell receptor beta chain comes out of a study of CD8 T cells in ankylosing spondylitis (dated by TCRdb to 2015 to 2018). For the wider study: The study set out to find disease-linked TCR variants by profiling T cell receptor beta repertoires in ankylosing spondylitis patients and healthy donors. The whole study cohort included 108 healthy donors and around 24 ankylosing spondylitis patients. Peripheral blood samples were taken, and synovial fluid was additionally collected from ankylosing spondylitis patients. General study outcomes and caveats: The disease-linked clones were reported to be significantly enriched in matched synovial fluid samples from ankylosing spondylitis patients. Blood from ankylosing spondylitis patients appeared to be characterized by a TCR beta motif composed of under 10 highly homologous amino acid variants. The disease-linked clones had a CD8+ phenotype and were found at relatively low frequencies in peripheral blood. Some of the motif variants had been reported before in the synovial fluid and blood of reactive arthritis patients, a finding that suggests common disease-initiation mechanisms.

The run used an Illumina HiSeq 2500. TCR beta libraries were prepared by quantitative 5'-RACE with molecular barcodes. The study's own analysis went as follows. A new computational method based on a probabilistic model of VDJ rearrangement was used to identify disease-linked TCR variants. Using fastp at Q25 and MiXCR, TCRdb reprocessed the public reads and kept productive beta chains. Entries are consolidated by CDR3 protein sequence, retaining the most common genes and DNA. TCRdb, rather than the study authors, made the V and J calls. This sample holds 300,000 to 350,000 distinct CDR3 sequences; roughly 20% were observed only once. The ten most abundant clones make up 3.5% of the sample. V loses 7 bases at its end and J loses 6 bases; junction bases beyond the gene matches: 11. Measured from the cysteine to the phenylalanine, the CDR3 is 15 residues long. Only CDR3 DNA remains: 45 bases, in frame from the first base.

The sample holds a few counts of this clonotype. No antigen is known for it. No quality values exist for individual bases; no much larger clone is one base distant. This TCR derives from a female donor with ankylosing spondylitis or in good health (not recorded which). The sequence joins TRBV12-3 or TRBV12-4 to TRBJ2-1, with 8 middle bases fitting TRBD2. The sequencing input was blood, either unsorted or a sorted T cell fraction (not recorded which). The nucleotide sequence is given as TGTGCCAGCAATCAAGGGAGCGGGAGATCCAATGAGCAGTTCTTC. Translated, it reads CASNQGSGRSNEQFF.